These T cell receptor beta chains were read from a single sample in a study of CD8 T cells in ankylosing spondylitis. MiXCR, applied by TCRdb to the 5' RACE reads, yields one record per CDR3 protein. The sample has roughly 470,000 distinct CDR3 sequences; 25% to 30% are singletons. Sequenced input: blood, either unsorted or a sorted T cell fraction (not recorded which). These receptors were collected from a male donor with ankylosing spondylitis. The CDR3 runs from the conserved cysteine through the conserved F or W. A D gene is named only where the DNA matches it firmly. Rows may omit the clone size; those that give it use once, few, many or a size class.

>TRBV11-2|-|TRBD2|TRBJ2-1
CASSLVTSGNNEQFF
TGTGCCAGCAGCTTAGTTACTAGCGGGAACAATGAGCAGTTCTTC
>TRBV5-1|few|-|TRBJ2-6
CASSRRGNSGANVLTF
TGCGCCAGCAGCCGACGGGGTAACTCTGGGGCCAACGTCCTGACTTTC
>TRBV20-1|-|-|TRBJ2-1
CSARDSGRLGYNEQFF
TGCAGTGCTAGAGATTCAGGGAGGCTCGGGTACAATGAGCAGTTCTTC
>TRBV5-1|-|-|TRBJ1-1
CASSLDTDTEAFF
TGCGCCAGCAGCTTGGATACAGACACTGAAGCTTTCTTT
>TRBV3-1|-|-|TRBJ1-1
CASSQDLMTVAFF
TGTGCCAGCAGCCAAGATTTAATGACTGTAGCTTTCTTT
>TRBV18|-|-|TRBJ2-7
CASSPGPDGEQYF
TGTGCCAGCTCACCAGGTCCAGACGGGGAGCAGTACTTC
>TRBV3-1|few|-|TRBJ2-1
CASSQVTTGGEQFF
TGTGCCAGCAGCCAAGTCACTACTGGAGGGGAGCAGTTCTTC
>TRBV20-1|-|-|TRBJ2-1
CSARMLAFPHNEQFF
TGCAGTGCGCGAATGCTAGCGTTCCCCCACAATGAGCAGTTCTTC
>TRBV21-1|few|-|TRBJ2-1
CASSKSLGTGDNEQFF
TGTGCCAGCAGCAAGTCCCTGGGGACAGGGGACAATGAGCAGTTCTTC
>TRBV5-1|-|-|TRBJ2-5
CASSLAGHMETQYF
TGCGCCAGCAGCTTGGCCGGACATATGGAGACCCAGTACTTC
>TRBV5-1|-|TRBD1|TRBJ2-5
CASSLVGQGQETQYF
TGCGCCAGCAGCTTGGTCGGACAGGGCCAAGAGACCCAGTACTTC
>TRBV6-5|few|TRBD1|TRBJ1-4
CASSYPRTGGDGNEKLFF
TGTGCCAGCAGTTACCCAAGGACAGGGGGCGATGGAAATGAAAAACTGTTTTTT
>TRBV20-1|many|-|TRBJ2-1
CSARGAGAAYNEQFF
TGCAGTGCTAGAGGCGCAGGGGCGGCCTACAATGAGCAGTTCTTC
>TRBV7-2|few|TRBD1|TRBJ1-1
CASSLDWQGATEAFF
TGTGCCAGCAGCTTAGATTGGCAGGGGGCCACTGAAGCTTTCTTT
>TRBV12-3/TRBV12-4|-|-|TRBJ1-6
CASRPSGDRSPLHF
TGTGCCAGCAGACCTTCGGGAGACAGGTCACCCCTCCACTTT
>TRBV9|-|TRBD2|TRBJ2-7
CASSVGSGRAVEQYF
TGTGCCAGCAGCGTAGGTAGCGGGAGGGCCGTCGAGCAGTACTTC
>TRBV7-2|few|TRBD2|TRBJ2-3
CASSRVLAGGTDTQYF
TGTGCCAGCAGCCGGGTCTTGGCGGGAGGAACAGATACGCAGTATTTT
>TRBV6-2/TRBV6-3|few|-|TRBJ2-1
CASSYSIGDGGGGMDSEQFF
TGTGCCAGCAGTTACTCGATCGGGGACGGTGGTGGCGGGATGGATAGTGAGCAGTTCTTC
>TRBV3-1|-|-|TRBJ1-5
CACAKGHSNQPQHF
TGTGCCTGTGCAAAGGGACATAGCAATCAGCCCCAGCATTTT
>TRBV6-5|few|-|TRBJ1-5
CASSYGSTNQPQHF
TGTGCCAGCAGTTACGGAAGTACCAATCAGCCCCAGCATTTT
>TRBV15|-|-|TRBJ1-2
CATSRDLVTEGYGYTF
TGTGCCACCAGCAGAGATCTTGTGACAGAGGGGTATGGCTACACCTTC
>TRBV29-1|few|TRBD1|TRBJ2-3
CSVRQGPDTQYF
TGCAGCGTACGACAGGGACCAGATACGCAGTATTTT
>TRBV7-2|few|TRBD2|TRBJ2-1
CASSARLAGNEQFF
TGTGCCAGCAGCGCCCGACTAGCGGGCAATGAGCAGTTCTTC
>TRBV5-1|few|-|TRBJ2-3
CASSLVSGITDTQYF
TGCGCCAGCAGCTTGGTGAGCGGAATCACAGATACGCAGTATTTT
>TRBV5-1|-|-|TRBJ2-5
CASSLVGVEETQYF
TGCGCCAGCAGCTTGGTGGGGGTGGAAGAGACCCAGTACTTC
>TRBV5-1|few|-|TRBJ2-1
CASSVGPIGDNEQFF
TGCGCCAGCAGCGTCGGCCCAATTGGAGACAATGAGCAGTTCTTC
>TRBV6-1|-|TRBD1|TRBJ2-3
CASQQGAFDTDTQYF
TGTGCCAGCCAACAGGGGGCCTTCGACACAGATACGCAGTATTTT
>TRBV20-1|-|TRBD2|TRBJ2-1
CSASRAGLPYNEQFF
TGCAGTGCCTCAAGAGCGGGACTCCCCTACAATGAGCAGTTCTTC
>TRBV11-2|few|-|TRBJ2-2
CASSLVWGLTSRELFF
TGTGCCAGCAGCTTAGTTTGGGGACTCACCTCCCGGGAGCTGTTTTTT
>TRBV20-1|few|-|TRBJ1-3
CSATPRGTAGNTIYF
TGCAGTGCTACTCCTAGGGGGACCGCGGGAAACACCATATATTTT
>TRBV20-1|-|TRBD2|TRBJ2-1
CSAPLGLAGDNEQFF
TGCAGTGCTCCCTTGGGACTAGCGGGAGACAATGAGCAGTTCTTC
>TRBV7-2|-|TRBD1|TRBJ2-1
CASSPDRGLFNEQFF
TGTGCCAGCAGCCCAGACAGGGGGCTTTTCAATGAGCAGTTCTTC
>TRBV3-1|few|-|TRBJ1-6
CASSQEAGSRPLHF
TGTGCCAGCAGCCAAGAAGCGGGATCCCGGCCCCTCCACTTT
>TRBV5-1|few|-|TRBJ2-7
CASSPWGSYEQYF
TGCGCCAGCAGCCCGTGGGGGAGCTACGAGCAGTACTTC
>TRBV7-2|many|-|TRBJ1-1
CASSLGEANTEAFF
TGTGCCAGCAGCCTAGGTGAGGCGAACACTGAAGCTTTCTTT
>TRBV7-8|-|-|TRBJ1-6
CASSWRADSPLHF
TGTGCCAGCAGCTGGAGAGCGGATTCACCCCTCCACTTT
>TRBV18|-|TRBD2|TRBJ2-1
CASSPPSGGSEQFF
TGTGCCAGCTCACCACCCTCGGGGGGAAGTGAGCAGTTCTTC
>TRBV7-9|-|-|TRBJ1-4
CASSPKGGRNEKLFF
TGTGCCAGCAGCCCAAAGGGCGGTCGTAATGAAAAACTGTTTTTT
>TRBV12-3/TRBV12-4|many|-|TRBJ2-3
CASSYASTDTQYF
TGTGCCAGCAGTTACGCTAGCACAGATACGCAGTATTTT
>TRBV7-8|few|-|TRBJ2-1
CASSLDYGAYNEQFF
TGTGCCAGCAGCTTAGACTACGGCGCCTACAATGAGCAGTTCTTC
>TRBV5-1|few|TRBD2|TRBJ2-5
CASSFALMTSGRTAQETQYF
TGCGCCAGCAGCTTTGCTCTGATGACTAGCGGGAGGACTGCCCAAGAGACCCAGTACTTC
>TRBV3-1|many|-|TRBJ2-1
CASSQDLANEQFF
TGTGCCAGCAGCCAAGATTTGGCGAATGAGCAGTTCTTC
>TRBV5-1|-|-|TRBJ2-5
CASSFGSAQETQYF
TGCGCCAGCAGCTTCGGGTCAGCACAAGAGACCCAGTACTTC
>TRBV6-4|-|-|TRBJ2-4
CASSRPSGAAKNIQYF
TGTGCCAGCAGTAGACCATCGGGAGCGGCCAAAAACATTCAGTACTTC
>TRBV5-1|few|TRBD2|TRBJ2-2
CASTRTSSDTGELFF
TGCGCCAGCACCAGGACTAGCAGTGACACCGGGGAGCTGTTTTTT
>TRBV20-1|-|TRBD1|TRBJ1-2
CSARYRQGNYGYTF
TGCAGTGCTAGATACCGACAGGGGAACTATGGCTACACCTTC
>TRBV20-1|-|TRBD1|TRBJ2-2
CSPWDRGTGELFF
TGCAGTCCCTGGGACAGGGGGACCGGGGAGCTGTTTTTT
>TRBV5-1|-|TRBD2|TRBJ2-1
CASSFSLAGGSEQFF
TGCGCCAGCAGCTTCTCACTAGCGGGAGGAAGTGAGCAGTTCTTC
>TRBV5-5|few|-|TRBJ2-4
CASSSTQGAKNIQYF
TGTGCCAGCAGCTCGACCCAGGGGGCCAAAAACATTCAGTACTTC
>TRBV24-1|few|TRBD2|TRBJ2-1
CATSAFGRAGEQFF
TGTGCCACCAGTGCGTTCGGGAGGGCCGGTGAGCAGTTCTTC
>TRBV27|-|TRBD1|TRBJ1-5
CASRAGTDSNQPQHF
TGTGCCAGCAGAGCCGGGACAGATAGCAATCAGCCCCAGCATTTT
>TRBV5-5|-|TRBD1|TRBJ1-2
CASSRTGEGYTF
TGTGCCAGCAGCAGGACAGGGGAAGGCTACACCTTC
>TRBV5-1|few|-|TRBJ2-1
CASMYLSSYNEQFF
TGCGCCAGCATGTACCTTAGCTCCTACAATGAGCAGTTCTTC
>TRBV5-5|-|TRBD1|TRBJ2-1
CASSLDMGQGALVDEQFF
TGTGCCAGCAGCTTGGATATGGGACAGGGGGCTCTAGTCGATGAGCAGTTCTTC
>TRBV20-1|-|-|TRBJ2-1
CSARAHGTIYNEQFF
TGCAGTGCTAGAGCCCACGGGACCATCTACAATGAGCAGTTCTTC
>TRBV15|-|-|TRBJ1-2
CATSKGRNYGYTF
TGTGCCACCAGCAAGGGACGGAACTATGGCTACACCTTC
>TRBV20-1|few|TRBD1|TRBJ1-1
CSVPGQGRGTEAFF
TGCAGTGTTCCCGGACAGGGTAGGGGCACTGAAGCTTTCTTT
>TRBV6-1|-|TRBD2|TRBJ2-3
CASSEDGGEGRKRDTQYF
TGTGCCAGCAGTGAAGATGGGGGGGAGGGCCGAAAAAGAGATACGCAGTATTTT
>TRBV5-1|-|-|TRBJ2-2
CASSLVRDTGELFF
TGTGCCAGCAGCTTAGTGCGCGACACCGGGGAGCTGTTTTTT